A single sample gave rise to the 19 T cell receptor beta chains below, sequenced in a study of shared clonotypes between healthy human individuals. The table came from immunoSEQ multiplex PCR; TCRdb's copy has only in-frame clones and leaves some out. This sample yields over a million clones, of which roughly 96% are seen a single time; more than 0.9% belongs to the top ten. Sample: naive CD4+ T cells sorted from blood. Regarding subset: CD45RA+ positively selected. Receptors originate from a man under 40 in good health.

The genes are TRBV15 and TRBJ1-2; TRBD1 matches 7 bases. Trimming cost V 4 bases and J 6 bases; bases outside gene matches: 8. Germline CDR1 reads LNHNV; CDR2 reads YYDKDF (reference sequence). The CDR3 is made up of 14 amino acids. The CDR3 reads CATSTRGTSHGYTF. In nucleotides, the CDR3 is TGTGCCACCAGCACCAGGGGGACCTCTCATGGCTACACCTTC.

As concerns this clone: The same CDR3 also results from other DNA sequences found in this sample. V is TRBV30 and J is TRBJ1-5; D gene uncertain. Between the trimmed V and J ends, which lost 1 base and 0 bases, there was a span of 7 bases. Germline lookup yields CDR1 GTSNPN and CDR2 SVGIG (reference sequence). The CDR3 totals 14 residues. In DNA, the CDR3 is TGTGCCTGGAGTGGCGGATATAGCAATCAGCCCCAGCATTTT. This translates into CAWSGGYSNQPQHF.

The CDR3: CASSQEPTSQETQYF. CDR3 coding DNA: TGCGCCAGCAGCCAAGAGCCTACTAGTCAGGAGACCCAGTACTTC. The chain uses TRBV4-3 and TRBJ2-5; possible D gene TRBD2, 5 bases. Trimming removed 0 bases at V and 5 bases at J, with 13 bases between. The CDR3 length is 15 residues. CDR1 LGHNA and CDR2 YSLEER come from the germline V gene.

The chain recombines TRBV11-2 with TRBJ2-2, with TRBD1 matching over 9 bases. CDR1 and CDR2 (germline): SGHAT, FQNNGV. CDR3 length equals 18 residues. The V gene end was trimmed by 4 bases and the J gene end by 7 bases; junction bases not matched to a gene: 16. The CDR3 bases are TGTGCCAGCAGCTCATTACACCGACAGGGGGGGATAGGCGGGGAGCTGTTTTTT. This gives the protein CASSSLHRQGGIGGELFF. Complete variable domain (other parts from reference TRBV11-2 and TRBJ2-2): EAGVAQSPRYKIIEKRQSVAFWCNPISGHATLYWYQQILGQGPKLLIQFQNNGVVDDSQLPKDRFSAERLKGVDSTLKIQPAKLEDSAVYLCASSSLHRQGGIGGELFFGEGSRLTVL.

Comments on this clone: The same CDR3 can be traced to other DNA sequences in this sample. The rearrangement uses TRBV9 and TRBJ2-3, with D perhaps TRBD2 (5 bases). This CDR3 has 15 residues. V lost 1 base to trimming and J lost 0 bases, with 9 bases between them. Germline CDR1 is SGDLS and CDR2 is YYNGEE. The CDR3 region is CASSVLAGSTDTQYF. The CDR3 DNA reads TGTGCCAGCAGCGTACTCGCGGGTAGCACAGATACGCAGTATTTT.

This clone was detected ten times or more. This sequence joins TRBV6-1 and TRBJ2-3; a possible D gene is TRBD2 (6 bases). This CDR3 region has 13 residues. Germline-derived CDR1 and CDR2 are MNHNS and SASEGT. Deletions cut 2 bases from V and 9 bases from J, with 12 bases between. In DNA, the CDR3 is TGTGCCAGCAGTGAACAGGAGGGCAGGACGCAGTATTTT. It codes for CASSEQEGRTQYF.

This chain links TRBV15 with TRBJ2-7; tentative D call: TRBD1 (5 bases). In germline, CDR1 is LNHNV, CDR2 YYDKDF (reference sequence). V lost 0 bases, J lost 6 bases, and 12 bases lay in between. This CDR3 is 14 amino acids long. The CDR3 loop is CATSRDRQGSEQYF. CDR3 bases: TGTGCCACCAGCAGAGATCGGCAGGGTAGCGAGCAGTACTTC. The full variable domain, completed using reference TRBV15 and TRBJ2-7, is DAMVIQNPRYQVTQFGKPVTLSCSQTLNHNVMYWYQQKSSQAPKLLFHYYDKDFNNEADTPDNFQSRRPNTSFCFLDIRSPGLGDTAMYLCATSRDRQGSEQYFGPGTRLTVT.

V usage is TRBV7-2 and J usage is TRBJ2-2; possible D gene TRBD2, 6 bases. This CDR3 region has 16 residues. Germline V gives CDR1 SGHTA, CDR2 FQGNSA. Trimming took off 3 bases at V and 3 bases at J, with 14 bases between the two ends. CDR3 nucleotides: TGTGCCAGCAGCTTCTATGGGGACTCGGACACCGGGGAGCTGTTTTTT. This translates into CASSFYGDSDTGELFF.

The J gene is TRBJ1-2, the V gene TRBV29-1, with TRBD1 matching over 11 bases. Germline CDR1 is SQVTM and CDR2 is ANQGSEA. V was pared by 4 bases and J by 8 bases, with 3 bases of the junction left unmatched. The CDR3 is 12 amino acids. CDR3 residues: CSVGRTGGGYTF. For the CDR3, the DNA is TGCAGCGTTGGACGGACAGGGGGCGGCTACACCTTC.

The chain joins TRBV28 to TRBJ2-1; 11 bases fit TRBD2. Germline lookup yields CDR1 MDHEN and CDR2 SYDVKM. J lost 1 base, V lost 4 bases, and 18 bases had no gene match. This CDR3 has 21 residues. The CDR3 reads CASSCRPGSSGRAGSYNEQFF. CDR3 bases: TGTGCCAGCAGTTGTCGACCAGGGAGTAGCGGGAGGGCGGGGTCCTACAATGAGCAGTTCTTC.

The rearrangement joins TRBV25-1 to TRBJ2-7, with a weak D call TRBD2 (5 bases). CDR1 MGHDK and CDR2 SYGVNS come from the germline V gene. The CDR3 loop spans 14 amino acids. V dropped 10 bases and J dropped 3 bases, with 19 bases sitting between them. In DNA, the CDR3 is TGTGCCACCAAGAACCCCGGGGAAAGCTACGAGCAGTACTTC. Translated: CATKNPGESYEQYF.

V is TRBV21-1 and J is TRBJ2-1; TRBD2, as called in the table, went unchecked against the DNA. TRBV21-1 is labeled a pseudogene. The CDR3 totals 16 residues. The CDR3 bases are TGTGCCAGCAGCCGCGGGGGAGCGGGTTTATACAATGAGCAGTTCTTC. Protein product: CASSRGGAGLYNEQFF.

The gene calls are TRBV28 and TRBJ1-2; 8 bases line up with TRBD1. The CDR3 sequence is 18 residues long. Germline V gives CDR1 MDHEN, CDR2 SYDVKM. V shed 5 bases and J 7 bases; nucleotides not matched to a gene: 21. CDR3 loop: CASSLAGRGQGALAGYTF. CDR3 DNA: TGTGCCAGCAGTCTGGCTGGACGAGGGCAGGGGGCGCTCGCTGGCTACACCTTC.

V and J are TRBV5-1 and TRBJ2-2, with TRBD2 as a possible D gene (6 bases). Germline V lookup: CDR1 SGHRS, CDR2 YFSETQ. V gave up 4 bases and J gave up 8 bases, with 18 bases separating them. The CDR3 runs to 15 residues. CDR3 loop: CASSLTPRGIGELFF. CDR3 nucleotides: TGCGCCAGCAGCCTCACCCCCCGGGGGATAGGGGAGCTGTTTTTT. Combining the CDR3 with reference TRBV5-1 and TRBJ2-2 gives the whole variable domain KAGVTQTPRYLIKTRGQQVTLSCSPISGHRSVSWYQQTPGQGLQFLFEYFSETQRNKGNFPGRFSGRQFSNSRSEMNVSTLELGDSALYLCASSLTPRGIGELFFGEGSRLTVL.

V and J are TRBV10-3 and TRBJ1-1; D is unresolved. The germline gives CDR1 ENHRY, CDR2 SYGVKD. V lost 5 bases to trimming and J lost 1 base, with 11 bases between them. This CDR3 contains 14 residues. The CDR3 nucleotides are TGTGCCATCAGTCGGGCGGTTGAGAACACTGAAGCTTTCTTT. It codes for CAISRAVENTEAFF.

The chain combines TRBV6-5 with TRBJ2-6; weak D call: TRBD2 (5 bases). The CDR3 length is 14 residues. V was cut by 8 bases and J by 0 bases, with 8 bases left in between. Per germline, CDR1 MNHEY and CDR2 SVGAGI. The DNA of the CDR3 is TGTGCCAGCGGACTGAGCTCTGGGGCCAACGTCCTGACTTTC. This codes for CASGLSSGANVLTF.

V gene TRBV11-2 combines with J gene TRBJ2-5; TRBD2 matches at 7 bases. Germline-derived CDR1 and CDR2 are SGHAT and FQNNGV. The CDR3 contains 15 residues. J was trimmed by 2 bases and V by 6 bases; bases with no gene match: 9. CDR3 in amino acids: CASRVSGTPQETQYF. The CDR3, as DNA: TGTGCCAGCAGAGTGAGCGGGACCCCACAAGAGACCCAGTACTTC.

The chain employs TRBV6-7 and TRBJ2-1; 8 nucleotides match TRBD2. Being an ORF, TRBV6-7 has a function that is uncertain. The trim removed 6 bases at V and 3 bases at J, leaving 10 bases unmatched. This CDR3 is 16 amino acids long. Written as DNA, the CDR3 is TGTGCCAGCAGCAATTACGATAGCGGGATCTACAATGAGCAGTTCTTC. Encoded protein: CASSNYDSGIYNEQFF.

The CDR3 protein is CASSQDPGTRETQYF. The DNA of the CDR3 is TGTGCCAGCAGCCAAGATCCGGGAACCAGGGAGACCCAGTACTTC. The rearrangement links TRBV14 to TRBJ2-5; the D gene is possibly TRBD2 (5 bases). The CDR3 totals 15 residues. Germline V gene data show CDR1 as SGHDN and CDR2 as FVKESK. Trimming left V 0 bases short and J 5 bases short, with 13 bases between.